The rows below give T cell receptor beta chains drawn from one sample of a study of T cells after yellow fever vaccination. TCRdb processed the 5' RACE reads anew with MiXCR; each CDR3 protein has one entry. The repertoire includes around 310,000 distinct CDR3 sequences, 3% to 4.5% of them detected once, and less than 25% sits in the top ten. The sequences come from PBMCs, collected 5 days after the yellow fever booster vaccination. The source of these receptors is a man younger than 35 who received the YFV17D yellow fever vaccine. Each CDR3 is given with its conserved first and last residue. The order of the fields is J gene, V gene, CDR3 length, clone size, D gene, CDR3 protein, CDR3 DNA. D genes are given only for firm matches. Clone size is not always given. Where it is, it says once, few, many or a class for expanded clones.

TRBJ2-1	TRBV6-5	16	many	.	CASSYSGGPVYNEQFF	TGTGCCAGCAGTTACTCGGGGGGGCCGGTCTACAATGAGCAGTTCTTC
TRBJ2-3	TRBV20-1	15	many	TRBD2	CSAPRLAGVSDTQYF	TGCAGTGCCCCAAGACTAGCGGGGGTTTCAGATACGCAGTATTTT
TRBJ2-7	TRBV6-5	14	.	TRBD1	CATSVGQAAYEQYF	TGTGCCACTTCAGTAGGACAGGCCGCCTACGAGCAGTACTTC
TRBJ1-6	TRBV20-1	17	.	TRBD1	CSAGEWQGASYNSPLHF	TGCAGTGCCGGAGAGTGGCAGGGGGCGAGTTATAATTCACCCCTCCACTTT
TRBJ1-1	TRBV7-2	15	many	.	CASSPQQGRNTEAFF	TGTGCCAGCAGCCCCCAGCAGGGTAGGAACACTGAAGCTTTCTTT
TRBJ1-2	TRBV12-3/TRBV12-4	14	few	.	CASSFRGSNYGYTF	TGTGCCAGCAGTTTCCGTGGCTCGAACTATGGCTACACCTTC
TRBJ2-2	TRBV18	14	.	.	CASAPTGNTGELFF	TGTGCCAGTGCCCCGACAGGGAACACCGGGGAGCTGTTTTTT
TRBJ1-1	TRBV7-3	15	many	.	CASSPLGGMNTEAFF	TGTGCCAGCAGCCCTTTGGGGGGCATGAACACTGAAGCTTTCTTT
TRBJ1-2	TRBV7-2	12	few	.	CASSQRGDGYTF	TGTGCCAGCAGCCAAAGGGGGGATGGCTACACCTTC
TRBJ2-2	TRBV10-1	12	few	.	CASRTGTGELFF	TGCGCCAGCCGAACAGGGACCGGGGAGCTGTTTTTT
TRBJ2-7	TRBV6-6	15	.	.	CASSYPSGLVGEQYF	TGTGCCAGCAGTTACCCCTCGGGACTGGTCGGGGAGCAGTACTTC
TRBJ1-1	TRBV20-1	11	few	.	CSASTGTEAFF	TGCAGTGCTTCTACAGGCACTGAAGCTTTCTTT
TRBJ2-2	TRBV20-1	14	few	TRBD1	CSASQGAGTGELFF	TGCAGTGCTAGCCAGGGGGCTGGTACCGGGGAGCTGTTTTTT
TRBJ2-5	TRBV20-1	14	many	TRBD2	CSASRVAGGATQYF	TGCAGTGCTAGTCGGGTCGCGGGGGGGGCGACCCAGTACTTC
TRBJ2-2	TRBV4-3	18	.	.	CASSPKNPGASNTGELFF	TGCGCCAGCAGCCCGAAGAACCCGGGGGCTTCGAACACCGGGGAGCTGTTTTTT
TRBJ1-1	TRBV14	13	.	.	CASSEQVNTEAFF	TGTGCCAGCAGTGAACAGGTTAACACTGAAGCTTTCTTT
TRBJ1-4	TRBV6-2/TRBV6-3	14	many	.	CASTPGRENEKLFF	TGTGCCAGCACCCCGGGACGTGAGAATGAAAAACTGTTTTTT
TRBJ1-1	TRBV5-1	16	.	TRBD1	CASSLVGQGRVEEAFF	TGCGCCAGCAGCTTGGTAGGACAGGGTAGGGTTGAGGAAGCTTTCTTT
TRBJ2-3	TRBV7-2	15	many	.	CASSFWGLSTDTQYF	TGTGCCAGCAGCTTTTGGGGATTGAGCACAGATACGCAGTATTTT
TRBJ2-1	TRBV18	14	many	.	CASSPPGRFSPQFF	TGTGCCAGCTCACCACCTGGGAGGTTTTCCCCTCAGTTCTTC
TRBJ2-1	TRBV5-1	17	.	TRBD2	CASGVPSGGALNNEQFF	TGCGCCAGCGGGGTCCCCAGCGGGGGGGCCCTGAACAATGAGCAGTTCTTC
TRBJ1-2	TRBV27	16	.	TRBD1	CASSPGAGGTNYGYTF	TGTGCCAGCAGTCCCGGGGCAGGGGGGACTAACTATGGCTACACCTTC
TRBJ2-1	TRBV29-1	12	.	.	CSVVKGSGEQFF	TGCAGCGTTGTCAAGGGATCTGGTGAGCAGTTCTTC
TRBJ2-1	TRBV7-9	15	many	TRBD1	CASSLRDRGDNEQFF	TGTGCCAGCAGCCTGAGGGACAGGGGGGACAATGAGCAGTTCTTC
TRBJ2-3	TRBV29-1	12	.	TRBD2	CSVDYGGDTQYF	TGCAGCGTTGATTACGGGGGGGATACGCAGTATTTT
TRBJ2-3	TRBV6-1	13	.	.	CASCEHLTDTQYF	TGTGCCAGCTGCGAGCACTTGACAGATACGCAGTATTTT
TRBJ2-1	TRBV7-3	13	.	.	CASSTSDGHEQFF	TGTGCCAGCAGCACCTCAGACGGACATGAGCAGTTCTTC
TRBJ1-4	TRBV27	14	.	.	CASSKDGGWEKLFF	TGTGCCAGCAGTAAGGACGGGGGCTGGGAAAAACTGTTTTTT
TRBJ2-2	TRBV7-2	15	many	.	CASSSPKGHTGELFF	TGTGCCAGCAGCTCCCCGAAGGGACACACCGGGGAGCTGTTTTTT
TRBJ1-2	TRBV20-1	14	.	TRBD1	CSAISGTGNYGYTF	TGCAGTGCTATATCCGGGACAGGGAACTATGGCTACACCTTC
TRBJ1-2	TRBV20-1	15	few	TRBD1	CSARRQGAFRGGYTF	TGCAGTGCTAGAAGACAGGGGGCATTCAGAGGAGGCTACACCTTC
TRBJ1-5	TRBV9	14	.	TRBD1	CASSADRGNQPQHF	TGTGCCAGCAGCGCGGACAGGGGCAATCAGCCCCAGCATTTT
TRBJ2-7	TRBV7-9	15	few	.	CASSPLARNPYEQYF	TGTGCCAGCAGCCCCCTGGCCCGGAACCCCTACGAGCAGTACTTC
TRBJ1-4	TRBV6-5	16	few	TRBD1	CASSYSYRGGNEKLFF	TGTGCCAGCAGTTACTCGTACAGGGGAGGTAATGAAAAACTGTTTTTT
TRBJ1-3	TRBV13	13	many	.	CASSFQGGNTIYF	TGTGCCAGCAGCTTCCAGGGCGGAAACACCATATATTTT
TRBJ1-1	TRBV18	16	few	.	CASSANPGVMNTEAFF	TGTGCCAGCTCAGCGAACCCAGGGGTAATGAACACTGAAGCTTTCTTT
TRBJ2-3	TRBV20-1	14	.	TRBD1	CSAPPPRQGDTQYF	TGCAGTGCTCCCCCTCCCCGACAGGGAGATACGCAGTATTTT
TRBJ1-5	TRBV7-8	17	few	TRBD1	CASSLSPGQYSNQPQHF	TGTGCCAGCAGCTTATCTCCGGGACAGTATAGCAATCAGCCCCAGCATTTT
TRBJ2-3	TRBV6-5	16	.	.	CASSYLFGGGTDTQYF	TGTGCCAGCAGTTACCTCTTTGGCGGGGGCACAGATACGCAGTATTTT
TRBJ2-5	TRBV5-4	16	.	TRBD1	CASSSPGQGPQETQYF	TGTGCCAGCAGCTCTCCGGGACAGGGGCCCCAAGAGACCCAGTACTTC
TRBJ2-3	TRBV7-6	15	few	TRBD2	CASTQGLAGTDTQYF	TGTGCCAGCACCCAAGGACTAGCGGGCACAGATACGCAGTATTTT
TRBJ2-1	TRBV7-2	16	few	.	CASSPPQAGRYNEQFF	TGTGCCAGCAGCCCACCCCAAGCAGGGCGCTACAATGAGCAGTTCTTC
TRBJ2-2	TRBV12-3/TRBV12-4	17	.	TRBD2	CASSQGTSRLNTGELFF	TGTGCCAGCAGTCAAGGGACTAGCAGACTGAACACCGGGGAGCTGTTTTTT
TRBJ2-1	TRBV20-1	16	few	.	CSASPFSGFGRREQFF	TGCAGTGCTAGTCCCTTTAGCGGCTTCGGGCGAAGGGAGCAGTTCTTC
TRBJ1-2	TRBV28	16	few	.	CASSSGQRPYNYGYTF	TGTGCCAGCAGTTCCGGACAGAGACCTTATAACTATGGCTACACCTTC
TRBJ2-5	TRBV7-9	15	few	.	CASSLGYAVQETQYF	TGTGCCAGCAGCTTAGGCTACGCAGTCCAAGAGACCCAGTACTTC
TRBJ2-1	TRBV27	11	few	.	CTSSLDNEQFF	TGCACCAGCAGTTTGGACAATGAGCAGTTCTTC
TRBJ2-5	TRBV20-1	16	.	.	CSASLPYSGVYVTQYF	TGCAGTGCTAGTTTGCCATACTCCGGCGTGTATGTGACCCAGTACTTC
TRBJ2-1	TRBV5-1	13	many	.	CASSLRFYNEQFF	TGCGCCAGCAGCCTGAGATTCTACAATGAGCAGTTCTTC
TRBJ1-4	TRBV30	13	many	.	CAWSVWQAVELFF	TGTGCCTGGAGTGTATGGCAGGCTGTGGAACTGTTTTTT
TRBJ2-6	TRBV27	13	few	.	CASRGYGANVLTF	TGTGCCAGCAGGGGGTATGGTGCCAACGTCCTGACTTTC
TRBJ1-6	TRBV7-9	13	.	.	CASRRDLGSPLHF	TGTGCCAGCAGGCGGGACCTCGGGTCACCCCTCCACTTT
TRBJ1-5	TRBV29-1	13	few	.	CSAGPERNQPQHF	TGCAGCGCCGGACCTGAGAGAAATCAGCCCCAGCATTTT
TRBJ2-7	TRBV10-3	14	few	.	CAISEGAASYEQYF	TGTGCCATCAGTGAAGGGGCAGCCTCCTACGAGCAGTACTTC